The text below deals with one TCR beta chain. This entry comes from a study of technical replicates of blood from a few donors. This CDR3 spans 15 amino acids. In germline, CDR1 is SEHNR, CDR2 FQNEAQ (reference sequence). V gave up 5 bases and J gave up 1 base; unmatched junction bases: 5. Some clones are missing from TCRdb's copy, which holds only in-frame ones; the method was immunoSEQ multiplex PCR. Of tens of thousands of clones listed, about 95% are singletons. This sequence joins TRBV7-9 and TRBJ2-7; TRBD2 aligns across 10 bases. This sequence originates from a human donor in good health. Sequencing was done on a sample of T cells isolated from PBMCs. CDR3 bases: TGTGCCAGCAGCCCCCGGACTAGCGGATCCTACGAGCAGTACTTC. Its protein is CASSPRTSGSYEQYF.